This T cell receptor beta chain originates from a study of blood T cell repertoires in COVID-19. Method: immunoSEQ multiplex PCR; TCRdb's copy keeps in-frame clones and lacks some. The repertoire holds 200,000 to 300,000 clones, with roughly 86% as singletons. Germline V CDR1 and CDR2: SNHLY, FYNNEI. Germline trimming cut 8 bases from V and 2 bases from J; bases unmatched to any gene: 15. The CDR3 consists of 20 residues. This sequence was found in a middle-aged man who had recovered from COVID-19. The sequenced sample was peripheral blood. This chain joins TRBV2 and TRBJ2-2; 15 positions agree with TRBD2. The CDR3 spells CASFRRGPGLAGGNTGELFF. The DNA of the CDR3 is TGTGCCAGCTTCCGACGAGGACCGGGACTAGCGGGAGGTAACACCGGGGAGCTGTTTTTT.